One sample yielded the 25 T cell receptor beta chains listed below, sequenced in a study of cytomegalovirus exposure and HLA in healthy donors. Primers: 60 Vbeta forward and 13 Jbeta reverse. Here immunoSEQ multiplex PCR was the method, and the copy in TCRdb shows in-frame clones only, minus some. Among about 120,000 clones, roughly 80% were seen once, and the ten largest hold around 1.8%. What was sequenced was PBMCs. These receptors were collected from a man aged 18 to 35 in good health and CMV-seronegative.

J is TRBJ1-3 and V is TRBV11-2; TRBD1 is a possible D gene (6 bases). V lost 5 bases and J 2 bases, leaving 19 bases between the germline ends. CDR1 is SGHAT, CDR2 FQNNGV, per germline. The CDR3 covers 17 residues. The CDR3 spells CASSTRQDPYTGNTIYF. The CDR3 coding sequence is TGTGCCAGCAGCACCCGACAGGACCCCTACACTGGAAACACCATATATTTT.

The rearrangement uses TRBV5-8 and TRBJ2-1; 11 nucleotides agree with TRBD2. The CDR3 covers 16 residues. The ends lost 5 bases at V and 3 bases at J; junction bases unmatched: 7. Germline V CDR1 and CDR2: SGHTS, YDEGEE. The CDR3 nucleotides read TGTGCCAGCAGTTCGGGACTAGCGGTGCTCTACAATGAGCAGTTCTTC. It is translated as CASSSGLAVLYNEQFF.

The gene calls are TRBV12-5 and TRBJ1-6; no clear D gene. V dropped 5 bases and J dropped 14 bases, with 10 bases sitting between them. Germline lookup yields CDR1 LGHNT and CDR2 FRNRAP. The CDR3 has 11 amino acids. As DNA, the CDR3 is TGTGCTAGTGGTCTGGATCTTTCCCTCCACTTT. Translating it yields CASGLDLSLHF.

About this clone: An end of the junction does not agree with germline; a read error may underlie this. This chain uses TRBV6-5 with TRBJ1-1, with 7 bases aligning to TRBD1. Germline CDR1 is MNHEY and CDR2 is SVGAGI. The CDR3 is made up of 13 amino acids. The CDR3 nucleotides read TGTGCCAGCAGTTACATTCGGGACAGACCTACTATCTTT. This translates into CASSYIRDRPTIF.

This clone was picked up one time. CDR3 DNA sequence: TGTGCCAGCAGCTCGAGAACAGGGGGAGAAGCTTTCTTT. The encoded protein is CASSSRTGGEAFF. V and J are TRBV11-2 and TRBJ1-1; 8 bases agree with TRBD1. V was pared by 4 bases and J by 8 bases, with 6 bases of the junction left unmatched. The CDR3 is made up of 13 amino acids. Germline CDR1 reads SGHAT; CDR2 reads FQNNGV.

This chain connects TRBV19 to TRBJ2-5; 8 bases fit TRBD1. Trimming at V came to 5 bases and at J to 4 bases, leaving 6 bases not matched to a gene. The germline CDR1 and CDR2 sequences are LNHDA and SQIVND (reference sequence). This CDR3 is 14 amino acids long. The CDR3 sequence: CASSSVDRGETQYF. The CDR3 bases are TGTGCCAGTAGTTCGGTCGACAGGGGAGAGACCCAGTACTTC.

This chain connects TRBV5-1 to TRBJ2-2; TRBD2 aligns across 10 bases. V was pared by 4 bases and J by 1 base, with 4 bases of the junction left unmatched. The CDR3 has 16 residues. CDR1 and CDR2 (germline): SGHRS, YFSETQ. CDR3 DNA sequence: TGCGCCAGCAGCCCGGGACTAGCGCTGAACACCGGGGAGCTGTTTTTT. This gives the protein CASSPGLALNTGELFF.

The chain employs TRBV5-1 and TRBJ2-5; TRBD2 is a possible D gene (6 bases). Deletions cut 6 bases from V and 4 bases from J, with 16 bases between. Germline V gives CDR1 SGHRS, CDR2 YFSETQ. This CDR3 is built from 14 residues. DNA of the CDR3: TGCGCCAGCACCTCCCCGGGCGGGGCAGAGACCCAGTACTTC. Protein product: CASTSPGGAETQYF.

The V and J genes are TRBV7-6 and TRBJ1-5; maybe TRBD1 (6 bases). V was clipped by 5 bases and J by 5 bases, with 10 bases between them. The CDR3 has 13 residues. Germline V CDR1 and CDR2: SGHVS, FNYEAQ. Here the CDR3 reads CASSRAGDQPQHF. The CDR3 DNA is TGTGCCAGCAGCCGAGCAGGGGATCAGCCCCAGCATTTT.

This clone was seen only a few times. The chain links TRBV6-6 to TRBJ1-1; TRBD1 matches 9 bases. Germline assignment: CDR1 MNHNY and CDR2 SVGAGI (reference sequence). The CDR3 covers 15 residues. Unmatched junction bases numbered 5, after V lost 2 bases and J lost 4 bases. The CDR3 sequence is CASSYDTGGGTEAFF. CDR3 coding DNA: TGTGCCAGCAGTTACGATACAGGGGGCGGCACTGAAGCTTTCTTT.

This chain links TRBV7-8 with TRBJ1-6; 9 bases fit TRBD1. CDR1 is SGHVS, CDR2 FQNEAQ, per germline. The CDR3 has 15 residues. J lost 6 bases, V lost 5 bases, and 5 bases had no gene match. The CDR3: CASSVGTGSNSPLHF. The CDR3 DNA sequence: TGTGCCAGCAGCGTCGGGACAGGGAGTAATTCACCCCTCCACTTT.

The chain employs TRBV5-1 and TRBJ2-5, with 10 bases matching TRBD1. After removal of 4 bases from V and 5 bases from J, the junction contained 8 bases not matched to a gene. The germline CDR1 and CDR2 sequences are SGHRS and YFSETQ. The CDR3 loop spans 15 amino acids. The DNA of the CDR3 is TGCGCCAGCAGCCCGGGACAGGGGTTTACCGAGACCCAGTACTTC. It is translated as CASSPGQGFTETQYF.

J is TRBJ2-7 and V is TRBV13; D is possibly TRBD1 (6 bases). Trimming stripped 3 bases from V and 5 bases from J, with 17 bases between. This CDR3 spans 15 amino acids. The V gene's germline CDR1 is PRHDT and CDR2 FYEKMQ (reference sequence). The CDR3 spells CASSFRQVPPNEQYF. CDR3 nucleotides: TGTGCCAGCAGCTTCAGACAGGTTCCCCCGAACGAGCAGTACTTC. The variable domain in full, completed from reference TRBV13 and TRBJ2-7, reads AAGVIQSPRHLIKEKRETATLKCYPIPRHDTVYWYQQGPGQDPQFLISFYEKMQSDKGSIPDRFSAQQFSDYHSELNMSSLELGDSALYFCASSFRQVPPNEQYFGPGTRLTVT.

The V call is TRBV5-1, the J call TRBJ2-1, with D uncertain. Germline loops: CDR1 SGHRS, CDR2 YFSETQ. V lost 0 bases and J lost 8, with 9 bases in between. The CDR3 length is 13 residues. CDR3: CASSLGPSDEQFF. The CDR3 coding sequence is TGCGCCAGCAGCTTGGGCCCCTCGGATGAGCAGTTCTTC.

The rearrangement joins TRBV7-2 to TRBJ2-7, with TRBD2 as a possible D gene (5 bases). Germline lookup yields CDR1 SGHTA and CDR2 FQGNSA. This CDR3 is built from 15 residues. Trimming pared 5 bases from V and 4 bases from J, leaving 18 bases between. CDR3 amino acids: CASSQPSSQRYEQYF. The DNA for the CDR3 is TGTGCCAGCAGCCAACCGTCTAGCCAAAGGTACGAGCAGTACTTC. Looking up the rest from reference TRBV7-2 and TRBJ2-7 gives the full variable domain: GAGVSQSPSNKVTEKGKDVELRCDPISGHTALYWYRQSLGQGLEFLIYFQGNSAPDKSGLPSDRFSAERTGGSVSTLTIQRTQQEDSAVYLCASSQPSSQRYEQYFGPGTRLTVT.

The CDR3 DNA reads as TGTGCCAGCAGTTCCCCGACTAGCGGGGTCCAAGAGACCCAGTACTTC. Encoded protein: CASSSPTSGVQETQYF. The gene calls are TRBV6-5 and TRBJ2-5; 11 nucleotides match TRBD2. This CDR3 region has 16 residues. Germline V gene sequence: CDR1 MNHEY, CDR2 SVGAGI. V lost 4 bases, J lost 1 base, and 5 bases stayed unmatched.

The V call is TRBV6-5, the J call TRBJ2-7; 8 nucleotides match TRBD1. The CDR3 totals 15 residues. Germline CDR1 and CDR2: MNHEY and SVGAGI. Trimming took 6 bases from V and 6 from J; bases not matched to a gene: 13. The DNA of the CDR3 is TGTGCCAGCAGCCACCGGATGACAGGGGAGGCCGAGCAGTACTTC. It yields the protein CASSHRMTGEAEQYF.

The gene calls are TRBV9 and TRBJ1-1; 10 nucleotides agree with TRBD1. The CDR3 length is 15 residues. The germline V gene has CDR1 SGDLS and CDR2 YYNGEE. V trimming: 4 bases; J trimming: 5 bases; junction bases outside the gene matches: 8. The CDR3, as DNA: TGTGCCAGCAGCCAGGCCGGGACAGGGGAAACTGAAGCTTTCTTT. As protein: CASSQAGTGETEAFF.

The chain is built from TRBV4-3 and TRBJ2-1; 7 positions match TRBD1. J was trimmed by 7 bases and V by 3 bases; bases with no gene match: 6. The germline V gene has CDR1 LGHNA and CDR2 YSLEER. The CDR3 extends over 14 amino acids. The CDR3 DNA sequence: TGCGCCAGCAGCCAGGGGGACAGTTCTAATGAGCAGTTCTTC. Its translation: CASSQGDSSNEQFF.

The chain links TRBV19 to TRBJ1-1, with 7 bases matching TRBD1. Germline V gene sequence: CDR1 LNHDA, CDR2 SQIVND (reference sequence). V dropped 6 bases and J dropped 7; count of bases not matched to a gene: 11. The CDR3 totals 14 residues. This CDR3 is CASRPPGGRDEAFF. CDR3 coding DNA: TGTGCCAGTAGGCCACCAGGGGGGCGGGATGAAGCTTTCTTT.

CDR3: CASSGAGLREKLFF. The DNA for the CDR3 is TGTGCCAGCAGTGGAGCCGGTTTGAGGGAAAAACTGTTTTTT. The chain employs TRBV25-1 and TRBJ1-4; D gene unclear. CDR3 length: 14 amino acids. In germline, CDR1 is MGHDK, CDR2 SYGVNS. V lost 4 bases, J lost 8 bases, and 14 bases lay in between.

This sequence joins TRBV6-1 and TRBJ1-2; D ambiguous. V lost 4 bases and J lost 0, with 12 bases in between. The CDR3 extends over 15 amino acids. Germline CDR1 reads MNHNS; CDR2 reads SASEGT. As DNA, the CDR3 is TGTGCCAGCAGTGGTCAGAACGGGGCTAACTATGGCTACACCTTC. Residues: CASSGQNGANYGYTF.

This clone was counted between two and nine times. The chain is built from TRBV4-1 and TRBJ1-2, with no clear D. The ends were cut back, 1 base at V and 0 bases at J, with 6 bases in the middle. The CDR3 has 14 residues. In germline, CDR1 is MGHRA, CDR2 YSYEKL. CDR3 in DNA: TGCGCCAGCAGCCAAGTGCGGACTAACTATGGCTACACCTTC. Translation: CASSQVRTNYGYTF.

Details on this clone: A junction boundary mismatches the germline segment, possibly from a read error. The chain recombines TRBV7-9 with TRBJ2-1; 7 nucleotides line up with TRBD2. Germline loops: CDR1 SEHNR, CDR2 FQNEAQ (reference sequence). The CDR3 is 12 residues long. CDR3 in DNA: TGTTCCAGCAGTGGGGGGGTAGATGAGCAGTTCTTC. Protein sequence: CSSSGGVDEQFF.

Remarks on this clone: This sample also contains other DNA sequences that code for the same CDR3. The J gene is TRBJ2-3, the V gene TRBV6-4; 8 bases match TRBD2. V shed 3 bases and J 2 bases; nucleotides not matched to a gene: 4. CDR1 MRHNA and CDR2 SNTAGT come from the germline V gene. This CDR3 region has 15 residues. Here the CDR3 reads CASSDSGGATDTQYF. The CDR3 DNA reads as TGTGCCAGCAGTGATTCGGGGGGGGCCACAGATACGCAGTATTTT.